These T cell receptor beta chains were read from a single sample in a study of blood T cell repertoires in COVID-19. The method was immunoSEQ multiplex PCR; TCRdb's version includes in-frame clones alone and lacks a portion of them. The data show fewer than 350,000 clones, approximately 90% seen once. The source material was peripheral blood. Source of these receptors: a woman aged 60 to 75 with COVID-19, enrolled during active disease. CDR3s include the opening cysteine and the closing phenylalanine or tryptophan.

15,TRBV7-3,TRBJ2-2,CASSAGTGYTGELFF
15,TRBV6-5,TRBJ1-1,CASSHRDNWNTEAFF
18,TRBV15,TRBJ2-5,CATSGEGLAGGRGETQYF
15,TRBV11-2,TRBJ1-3,CASTVTGLSGNTIYF
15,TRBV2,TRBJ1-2,CASSLGVGGGFYYTF
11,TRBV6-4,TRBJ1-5,CASIGEQPQHF
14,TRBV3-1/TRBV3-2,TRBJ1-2,CASSQEARNYGYTF
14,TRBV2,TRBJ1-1,CASSPRSANTEAFF
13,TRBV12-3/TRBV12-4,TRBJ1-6,CASTDGGDSPLHF
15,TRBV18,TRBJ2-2,CASSPPGPDLGELFF
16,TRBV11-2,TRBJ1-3,CASRPIAGFTGNTIYF
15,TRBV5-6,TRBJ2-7,CASSLEPGWGYEQYF
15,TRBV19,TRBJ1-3,CAISMGGSSGNTIYF
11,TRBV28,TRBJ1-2,CANGDNYGYTF
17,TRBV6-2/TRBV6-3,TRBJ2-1,CASSYGVAGGVYNEQFF
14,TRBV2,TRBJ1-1,CASSVQGERTEAFF
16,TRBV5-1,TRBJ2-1,CASSLSMRGSYNEQFF
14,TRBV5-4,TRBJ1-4,CASSLDRSYEKLFF
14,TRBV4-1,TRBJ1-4,CASTRGGRTEKLFF
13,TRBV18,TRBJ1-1,CASSPPGGEGPFF
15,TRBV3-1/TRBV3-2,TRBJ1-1,CASSPSQGGGTEAFF
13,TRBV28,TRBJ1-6,CASSLTDNSPLHF